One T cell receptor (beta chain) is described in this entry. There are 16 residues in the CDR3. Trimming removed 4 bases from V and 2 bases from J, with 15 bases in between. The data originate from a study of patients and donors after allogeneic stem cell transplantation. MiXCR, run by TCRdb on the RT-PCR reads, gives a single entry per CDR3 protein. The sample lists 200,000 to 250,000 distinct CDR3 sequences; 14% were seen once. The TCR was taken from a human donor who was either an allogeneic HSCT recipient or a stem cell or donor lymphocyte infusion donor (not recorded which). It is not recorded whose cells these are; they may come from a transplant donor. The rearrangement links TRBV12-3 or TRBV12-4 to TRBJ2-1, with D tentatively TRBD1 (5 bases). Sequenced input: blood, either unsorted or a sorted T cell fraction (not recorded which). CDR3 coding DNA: TGTGCCAGCAGTTCTGAAAACAGGCTCCCCTACAATGAGCAGTTCTTC. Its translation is CASSSENRLPYNEQFF.